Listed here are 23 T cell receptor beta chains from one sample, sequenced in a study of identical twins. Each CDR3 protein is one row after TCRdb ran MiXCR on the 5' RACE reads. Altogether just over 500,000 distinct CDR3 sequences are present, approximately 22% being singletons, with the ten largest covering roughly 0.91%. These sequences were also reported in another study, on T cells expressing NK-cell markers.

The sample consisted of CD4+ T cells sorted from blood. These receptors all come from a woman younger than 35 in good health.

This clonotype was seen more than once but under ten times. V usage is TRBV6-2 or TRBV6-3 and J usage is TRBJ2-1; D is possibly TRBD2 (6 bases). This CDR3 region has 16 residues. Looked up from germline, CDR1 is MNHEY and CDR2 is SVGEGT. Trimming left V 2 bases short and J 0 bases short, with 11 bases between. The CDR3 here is CASSYLGRGSYNEQFF. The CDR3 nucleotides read TGTGCCAGCAGTTACCTAGGGCGGGGCTCCTACAATGAGCAGTTCTTC.

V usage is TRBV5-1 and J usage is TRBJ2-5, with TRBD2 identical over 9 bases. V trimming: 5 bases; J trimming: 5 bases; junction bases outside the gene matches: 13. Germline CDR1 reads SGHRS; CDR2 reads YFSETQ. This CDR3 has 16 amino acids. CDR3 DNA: TGCGCCAGCAGGTTAAATAGCGGGAGAGGGTCGGAGACCCAGTACTTC. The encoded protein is CASRLNSGRGSETQYF.

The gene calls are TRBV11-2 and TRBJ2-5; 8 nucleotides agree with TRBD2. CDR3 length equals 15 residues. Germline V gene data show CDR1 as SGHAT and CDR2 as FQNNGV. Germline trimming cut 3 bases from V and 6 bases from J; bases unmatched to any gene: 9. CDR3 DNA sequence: TGTGCCAGCAGCTTTGCGGGGGGCCTCGCCCAGACCCAGTACTTC. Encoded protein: CASSFAGGLAQTQYF.

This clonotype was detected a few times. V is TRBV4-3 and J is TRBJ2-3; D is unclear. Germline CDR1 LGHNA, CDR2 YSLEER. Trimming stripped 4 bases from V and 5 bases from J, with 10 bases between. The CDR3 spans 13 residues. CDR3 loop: CASSRIHGDTQYF. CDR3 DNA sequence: TGCGCCAGCAGCCGCATCCATGGAGATACGCAGTATTTT.

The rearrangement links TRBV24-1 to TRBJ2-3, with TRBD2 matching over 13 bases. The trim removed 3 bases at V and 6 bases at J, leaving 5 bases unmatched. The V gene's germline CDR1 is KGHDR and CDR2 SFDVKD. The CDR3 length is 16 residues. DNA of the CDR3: TGTGCCACCAGTGATAGACTAGCGGGAGGTGGTGATACGCAGTATTTT. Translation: CATSDRLAGGGDTQYF.

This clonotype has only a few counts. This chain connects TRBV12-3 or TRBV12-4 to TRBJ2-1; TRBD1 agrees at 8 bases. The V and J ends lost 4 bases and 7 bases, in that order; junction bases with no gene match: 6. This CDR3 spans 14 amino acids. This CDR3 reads CASSYRDRLNEQFF. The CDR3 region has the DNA TGTGCCAGCAGTTACCGGGACAGGCTGAATGAGCAGTTCTTC.

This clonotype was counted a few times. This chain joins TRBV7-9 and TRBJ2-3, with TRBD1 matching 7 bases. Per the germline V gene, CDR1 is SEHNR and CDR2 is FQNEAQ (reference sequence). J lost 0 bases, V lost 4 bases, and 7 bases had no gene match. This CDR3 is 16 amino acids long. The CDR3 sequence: CASSYRQGPSTDTQYF. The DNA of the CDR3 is TGTGCCAGCAGCTACCGACAGGGTCCAAGCACAGATACGCAGTATTTT.

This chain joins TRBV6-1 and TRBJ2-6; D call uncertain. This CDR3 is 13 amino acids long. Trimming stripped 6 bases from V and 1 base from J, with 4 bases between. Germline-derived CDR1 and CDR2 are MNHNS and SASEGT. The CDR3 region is CASRVSGANVLTF. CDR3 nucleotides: TGTGCCAGCAGGGTGTCTGGGGCCAACGTCCTGACTTTC.

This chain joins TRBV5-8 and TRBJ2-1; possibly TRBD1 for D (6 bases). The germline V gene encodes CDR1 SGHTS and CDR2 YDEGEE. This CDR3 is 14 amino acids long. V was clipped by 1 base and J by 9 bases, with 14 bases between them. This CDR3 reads CASSLIRGGGEQFF. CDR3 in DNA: TGTGCCAGCAGCTTGATCAGGGGTGGCGGTGAGCAGTTCTTC.

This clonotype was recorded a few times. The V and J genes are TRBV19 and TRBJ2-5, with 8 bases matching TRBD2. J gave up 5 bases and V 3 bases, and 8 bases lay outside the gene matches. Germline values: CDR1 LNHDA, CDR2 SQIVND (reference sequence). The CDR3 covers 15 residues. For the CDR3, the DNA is TGTGCCAGTAGTATCGGAGCGGGAGATTTCGAGACCCAGTACTTC. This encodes CASSIGAGDFETQYF.

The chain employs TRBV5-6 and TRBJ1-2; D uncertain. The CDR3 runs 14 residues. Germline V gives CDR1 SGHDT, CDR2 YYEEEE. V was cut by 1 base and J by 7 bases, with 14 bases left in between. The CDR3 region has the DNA TGTGCCAGCAGCTTGTTCAAAGGGCGGATTGGCTACACCTTC. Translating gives CASSLFKGRIGYTF.

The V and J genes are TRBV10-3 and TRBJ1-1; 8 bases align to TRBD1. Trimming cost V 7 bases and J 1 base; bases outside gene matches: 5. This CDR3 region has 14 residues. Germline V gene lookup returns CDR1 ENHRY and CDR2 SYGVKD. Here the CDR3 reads CAITGQGRNTEAFF. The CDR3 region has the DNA TGTGCCATCACCGGACAGGGTCGGAACACTGAAGCTTTCTTT.

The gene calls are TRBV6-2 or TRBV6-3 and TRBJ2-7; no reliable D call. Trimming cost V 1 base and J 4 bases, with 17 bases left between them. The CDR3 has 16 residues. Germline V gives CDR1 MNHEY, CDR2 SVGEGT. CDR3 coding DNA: TGTGCCAGCAGTTACTTAGGACGTCATGGATGGTACGAGCAGTACTTC. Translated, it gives CASSYLGRHGWYEQYF.

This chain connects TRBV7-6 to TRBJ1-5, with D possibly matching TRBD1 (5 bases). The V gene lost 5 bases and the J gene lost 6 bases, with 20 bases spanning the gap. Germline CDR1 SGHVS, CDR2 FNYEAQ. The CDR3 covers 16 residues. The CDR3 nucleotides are TGTGCCAGCAGCCCAGGTGGTCAGGGAATCGGTCAGCCCCAGCATTTT. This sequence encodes CASSPGGQGIGQPQHF. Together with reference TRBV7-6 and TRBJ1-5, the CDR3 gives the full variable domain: GAGVSQSPRYKVTKRGQDVALRCDPISGHVSLYWYRQALGQGPEFLTYFNYEAQQDKSGLPNDRFSAERPEGSISTLTIQRTEQRDSAMYRCASSPGGQGIGQPQHFGDGTRLSIL.

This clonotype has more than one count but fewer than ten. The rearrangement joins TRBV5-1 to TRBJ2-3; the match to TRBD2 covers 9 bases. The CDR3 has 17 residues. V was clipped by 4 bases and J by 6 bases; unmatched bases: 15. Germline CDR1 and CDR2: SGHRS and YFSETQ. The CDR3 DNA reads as TGCGCCAGCAGCGCTGGGGTGCGGGGGGGCCGACGGGATACGCAGTATTTT. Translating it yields CASSAGVRGGRRDTQYF.

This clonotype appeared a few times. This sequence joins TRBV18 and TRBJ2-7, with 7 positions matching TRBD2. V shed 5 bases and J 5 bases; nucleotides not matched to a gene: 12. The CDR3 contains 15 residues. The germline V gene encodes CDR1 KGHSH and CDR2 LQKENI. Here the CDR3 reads CASSRGTTSLDEQYF. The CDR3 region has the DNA TGTGCCAGCTCAAGAGGGACTACCTCGTTAGACGAGCAGTACTTC.

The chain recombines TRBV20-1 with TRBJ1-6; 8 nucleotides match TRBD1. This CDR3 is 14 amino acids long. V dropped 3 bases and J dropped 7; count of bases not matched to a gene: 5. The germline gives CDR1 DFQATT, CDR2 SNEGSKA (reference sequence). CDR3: CSASRRTGNSPLHF. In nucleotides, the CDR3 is TGCAGTGCTAGTAGGAGGACAGGGAATTCACCCCTCCACTTT.

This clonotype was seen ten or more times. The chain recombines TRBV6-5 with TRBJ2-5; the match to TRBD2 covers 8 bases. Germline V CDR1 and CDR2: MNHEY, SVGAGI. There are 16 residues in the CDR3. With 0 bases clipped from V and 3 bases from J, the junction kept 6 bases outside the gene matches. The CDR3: CASSYSFTSGKETQYF. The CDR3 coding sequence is TGTGCCAGCAGTTACTCTTTCACTAGCGGAAAAGAGACCCAGTACTTC.

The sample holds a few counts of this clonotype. CDR3 sequence (DNA): TGCAGTGCTAGGGTGTCAGGACTAGTCTACGAGCAGTACTTC. Translated, it gives CSARVSGLVYEQYF. The chain combines TRBV20-1 with TRBJ2-7, with 7 nucleotides matching TRBD2. The CDR3 covers 14 residues. The germline CDR1 and CDR2 sequences are DFQATT and SNEGSKA (reference sequence). V shed 3 bases and J 3 bases; nucleotides not matched to a gene: 8.

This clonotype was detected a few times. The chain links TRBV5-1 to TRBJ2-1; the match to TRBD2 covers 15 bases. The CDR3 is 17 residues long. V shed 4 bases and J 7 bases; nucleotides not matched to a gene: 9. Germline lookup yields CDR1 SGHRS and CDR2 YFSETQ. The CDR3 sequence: CASSVGLAGGPGNEQFF. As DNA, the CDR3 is TGCGCCAGCAGCGTGGGACTAGCGGGAGGTCCCGGGAATGAGCAGTTCTTC.

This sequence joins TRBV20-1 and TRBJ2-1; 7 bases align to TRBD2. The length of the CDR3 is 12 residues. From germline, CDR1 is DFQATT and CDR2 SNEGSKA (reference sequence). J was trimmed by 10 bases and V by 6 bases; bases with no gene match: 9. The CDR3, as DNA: TGCAGTGCACCTGGACCCGGGGGGGAGCAGTTCTTC. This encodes CSAPGPGGEQFF.

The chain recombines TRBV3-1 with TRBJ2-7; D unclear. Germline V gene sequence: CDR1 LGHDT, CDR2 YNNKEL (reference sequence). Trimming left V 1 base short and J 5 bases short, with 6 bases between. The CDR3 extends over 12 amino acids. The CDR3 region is CASSQVIHEQYF. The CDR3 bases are TGTGCCAGCAGCCAAGTCATCCACGAGCAGTACTTC.

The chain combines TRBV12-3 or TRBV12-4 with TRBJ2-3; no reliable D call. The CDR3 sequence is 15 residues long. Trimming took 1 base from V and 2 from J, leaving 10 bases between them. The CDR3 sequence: CASSLGPRATDTQYF. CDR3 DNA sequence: TGTGCCAGCAGTTTAGGCCCACGGGCCACAGATACGCAGTATTTT.